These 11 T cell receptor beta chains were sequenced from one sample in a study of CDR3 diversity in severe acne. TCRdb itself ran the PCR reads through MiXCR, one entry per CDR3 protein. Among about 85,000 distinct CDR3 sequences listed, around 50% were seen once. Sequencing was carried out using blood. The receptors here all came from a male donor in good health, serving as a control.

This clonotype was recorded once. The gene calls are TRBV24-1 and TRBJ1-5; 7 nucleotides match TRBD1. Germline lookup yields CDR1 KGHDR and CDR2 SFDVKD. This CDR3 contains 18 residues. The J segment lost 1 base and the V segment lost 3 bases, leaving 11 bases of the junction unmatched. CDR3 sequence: CATSDPYTGAGSNQPQHF. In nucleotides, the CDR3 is TGTGCCACCAGTGATCCCTACACAGGGGCGGGGAGCAATCAGCCCCAGCATTTT.

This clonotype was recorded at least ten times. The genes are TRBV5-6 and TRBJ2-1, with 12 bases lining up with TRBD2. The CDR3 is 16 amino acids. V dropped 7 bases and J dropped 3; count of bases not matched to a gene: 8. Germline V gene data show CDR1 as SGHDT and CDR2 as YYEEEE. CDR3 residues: CASALLTSGSYNEQFF. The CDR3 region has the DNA TGTGCCAGCGCTTTATTGACTAGCGGGAGCTACAATGAGCAGTTCTTC.

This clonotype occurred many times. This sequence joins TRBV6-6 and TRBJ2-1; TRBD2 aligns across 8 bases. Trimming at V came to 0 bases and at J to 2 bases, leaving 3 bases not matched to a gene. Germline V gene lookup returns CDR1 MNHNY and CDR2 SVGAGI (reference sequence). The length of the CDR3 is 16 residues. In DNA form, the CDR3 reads TGTGCCAGCAGTTACTCGGCGGGAGGCCCCTACAATGAGCAGTTCTTC. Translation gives CASSYSAGGPYNEQFF.

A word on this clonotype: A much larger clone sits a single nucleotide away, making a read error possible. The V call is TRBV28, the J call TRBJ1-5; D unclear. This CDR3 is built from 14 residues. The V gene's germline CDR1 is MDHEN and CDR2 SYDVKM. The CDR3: CAGSPLRGRQPQHF. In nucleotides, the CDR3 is TGTGCCGGCAGTCCCCTTCGAGGGCGGCAGCCCCAGCATTTT.

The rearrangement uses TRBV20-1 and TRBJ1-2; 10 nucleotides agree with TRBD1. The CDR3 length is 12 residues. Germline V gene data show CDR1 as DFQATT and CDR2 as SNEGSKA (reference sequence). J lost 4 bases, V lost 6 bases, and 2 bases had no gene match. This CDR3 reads CSARTGGYGYTF. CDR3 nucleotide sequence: TGCAGTGCAAGGACAGGGGGCTATGGCTACACCTTC.

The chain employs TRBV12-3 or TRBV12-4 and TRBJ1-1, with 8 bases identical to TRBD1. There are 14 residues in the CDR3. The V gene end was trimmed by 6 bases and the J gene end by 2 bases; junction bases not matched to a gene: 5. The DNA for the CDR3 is TGTGCCAGCAGGCCAGGGGGCCGAAACACTGAAGCTTTCTTT. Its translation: CASRPGGRNTEAFF.

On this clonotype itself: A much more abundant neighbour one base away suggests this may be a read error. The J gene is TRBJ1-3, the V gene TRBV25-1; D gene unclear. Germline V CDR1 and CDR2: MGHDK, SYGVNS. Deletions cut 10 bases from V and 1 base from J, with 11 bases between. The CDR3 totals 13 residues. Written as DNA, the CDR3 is TGTGCCACCTCGGCCTCTTCTGGAAACACCATATATTTT. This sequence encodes CATSASSGNTIYF. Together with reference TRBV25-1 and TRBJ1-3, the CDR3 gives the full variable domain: EADIYQTPRYLVIGTGKKITLECSQTMGHDKMYWYQQDPGMELHLIHYSYGVNSTEKGDLSSESTVSRIRTEHFPLTLESARPSHTSQYLCATSASSGNTIYFGEGSWLTVV.

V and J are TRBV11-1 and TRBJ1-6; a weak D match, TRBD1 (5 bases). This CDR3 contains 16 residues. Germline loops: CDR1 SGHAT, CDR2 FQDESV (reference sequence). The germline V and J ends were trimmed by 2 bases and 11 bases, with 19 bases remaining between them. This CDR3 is CASSLPPGTDGAPLHF. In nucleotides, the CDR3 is TGTGCCAGCAGCTTACCTCCAGGGACGGACGGCGCACCCCTCCACTTT.

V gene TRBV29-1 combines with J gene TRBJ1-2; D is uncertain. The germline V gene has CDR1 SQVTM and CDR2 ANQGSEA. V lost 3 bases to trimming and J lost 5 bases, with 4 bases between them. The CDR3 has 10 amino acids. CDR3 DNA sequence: TGCAGCGTTGATAGGTATGGCTACACCTTC. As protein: CSVDRYGYTF.

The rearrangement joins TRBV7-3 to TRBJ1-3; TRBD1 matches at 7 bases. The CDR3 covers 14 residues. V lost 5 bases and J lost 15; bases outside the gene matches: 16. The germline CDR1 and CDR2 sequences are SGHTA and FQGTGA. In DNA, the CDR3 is TGTGCCAGCAGCCCGGGACAGAACACCGGGACAGAATATTTT. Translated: CASSPGQNTGTEYF. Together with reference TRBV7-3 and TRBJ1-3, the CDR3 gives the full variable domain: GAGVSQTPSNKVTEKGKYVELRCDPISGHTALYWYRQSLGQGPEFLIYFQGTGAADDSGLPNDRFFAVRPEGSVSTLKIQRTERGDSAVYLCASSPGQNTGTEYFGEGSWLTVV.

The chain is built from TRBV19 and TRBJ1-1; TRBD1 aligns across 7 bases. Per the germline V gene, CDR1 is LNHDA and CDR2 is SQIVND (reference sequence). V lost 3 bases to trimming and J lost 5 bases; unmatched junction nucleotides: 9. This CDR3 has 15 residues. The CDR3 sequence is CASSMTVTGNTEAFF. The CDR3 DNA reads TGTGCCAGTAGTATGACAGTGACAGGGAATACTGAAGCTTTCTTT.